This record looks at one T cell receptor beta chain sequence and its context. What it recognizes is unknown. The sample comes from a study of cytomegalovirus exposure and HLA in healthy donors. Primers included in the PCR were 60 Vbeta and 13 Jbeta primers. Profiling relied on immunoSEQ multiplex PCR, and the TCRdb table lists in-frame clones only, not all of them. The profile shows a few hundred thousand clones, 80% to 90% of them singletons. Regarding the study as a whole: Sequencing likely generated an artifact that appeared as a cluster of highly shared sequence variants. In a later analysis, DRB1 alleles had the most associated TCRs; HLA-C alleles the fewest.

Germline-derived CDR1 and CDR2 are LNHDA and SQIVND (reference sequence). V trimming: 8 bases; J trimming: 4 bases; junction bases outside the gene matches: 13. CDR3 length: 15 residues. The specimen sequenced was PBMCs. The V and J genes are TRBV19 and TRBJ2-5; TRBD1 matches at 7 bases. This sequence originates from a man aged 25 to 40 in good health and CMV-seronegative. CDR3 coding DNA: TGTGCCAGTTCCCCCGCGACAGGGTGGGGAGAGACCCAGTACTTC. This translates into CASSPATGWGETQYF.